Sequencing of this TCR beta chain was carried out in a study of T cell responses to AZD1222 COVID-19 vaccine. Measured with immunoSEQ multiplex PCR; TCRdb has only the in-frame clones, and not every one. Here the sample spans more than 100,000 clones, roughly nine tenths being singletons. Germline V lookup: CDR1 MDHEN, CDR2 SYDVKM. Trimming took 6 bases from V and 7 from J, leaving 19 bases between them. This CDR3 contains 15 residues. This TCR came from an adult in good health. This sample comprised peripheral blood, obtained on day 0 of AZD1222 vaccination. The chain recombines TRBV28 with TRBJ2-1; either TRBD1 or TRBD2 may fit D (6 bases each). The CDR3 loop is CASRLQGLILNEQFF. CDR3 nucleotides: TGTGCCAGCAGGCTACAGGGACTGATCCTTAATGAGCAGTTCTTC.